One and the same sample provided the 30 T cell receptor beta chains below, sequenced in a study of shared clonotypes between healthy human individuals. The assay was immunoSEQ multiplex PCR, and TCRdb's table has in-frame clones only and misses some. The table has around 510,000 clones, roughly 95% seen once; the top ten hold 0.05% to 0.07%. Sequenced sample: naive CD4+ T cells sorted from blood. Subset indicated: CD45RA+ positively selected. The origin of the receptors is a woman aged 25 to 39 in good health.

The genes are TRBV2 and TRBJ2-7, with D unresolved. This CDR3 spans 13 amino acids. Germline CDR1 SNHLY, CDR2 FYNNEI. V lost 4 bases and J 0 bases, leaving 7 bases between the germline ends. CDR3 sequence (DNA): TGTGCCAGCAGTGGCCACAGCTCCTACGAGCAGTACTTC. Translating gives CASSGHSSYEQYF.

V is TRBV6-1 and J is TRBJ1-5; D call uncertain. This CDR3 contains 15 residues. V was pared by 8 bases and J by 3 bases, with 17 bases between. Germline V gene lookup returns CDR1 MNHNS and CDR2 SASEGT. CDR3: CASRTLGPVNQPQHF. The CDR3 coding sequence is TGTGCCAGCCGTACGCTGGGCCCGGTCAATCAGCCCCAGCATTTT.

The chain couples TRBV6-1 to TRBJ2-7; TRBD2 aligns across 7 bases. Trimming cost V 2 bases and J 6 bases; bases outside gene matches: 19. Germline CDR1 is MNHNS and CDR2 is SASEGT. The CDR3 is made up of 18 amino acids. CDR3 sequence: CASSENTPGGTGNVEQYF. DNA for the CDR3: TGTGCCAGCAGTGAAAACACCCCCGGGGGGACGGGGAATGTCGAGCAGTACTTC.

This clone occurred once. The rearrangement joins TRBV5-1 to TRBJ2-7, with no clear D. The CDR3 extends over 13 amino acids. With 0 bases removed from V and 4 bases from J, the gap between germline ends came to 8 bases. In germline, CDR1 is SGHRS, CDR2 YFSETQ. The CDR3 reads CASSLDRDYEQYF. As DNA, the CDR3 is TGCGCCAGCAGCTTGGATAGGGATTACGAGCAGTACTTC.

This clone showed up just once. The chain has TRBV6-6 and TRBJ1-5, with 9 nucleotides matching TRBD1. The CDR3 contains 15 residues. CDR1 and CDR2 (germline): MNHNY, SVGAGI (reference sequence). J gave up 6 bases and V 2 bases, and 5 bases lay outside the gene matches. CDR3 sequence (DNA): TGTGCCAGCAGTTACACAGGGGGCTCCGGTCAGCCCCAGCATTTT. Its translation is CASSYTGGSGQPQHF.

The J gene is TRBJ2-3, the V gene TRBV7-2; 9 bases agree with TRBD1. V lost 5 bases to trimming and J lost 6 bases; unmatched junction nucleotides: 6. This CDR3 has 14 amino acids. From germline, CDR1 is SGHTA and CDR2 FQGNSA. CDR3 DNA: TGTGCCAGCAGCCCTGGACAGGGGAGCGATACGCAGTATTTT. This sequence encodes CASSPGQGSDTQYF.

The CDR3 loop reads CASSPAGDRRLPHGYTF. CDR3 in DNA: TGTGCCAGCAGCCCGGCCGGGGACAGACGTCTGCCCCATGGCTACACCTTC. This rearrangement joins TRBV7-8 to TRBJ1-2, with 7 bases aligning to TRBD1. The CDR3 spans 17 residues. Unmatched junction bases numbered 18, after V lost 5 bases and J lost 6 bases. Germline V lookup: CDR1 SGHVS, CDR2 FQNEAQ. The entire variable domain, with the rest obtained from reference TRBV7-8 and TRBJ1-2, is as follows: GAGVSQSPRYKVAKRGQDVALRCDPISGHVSLFWYQQALGQGPEFLTYFQNEAQLDKSGLPSDRFFAERPEGSVSTLKIQRTQQEDSAVYLCASSPAGDRRLPHGYTFGSGTRLTVV.

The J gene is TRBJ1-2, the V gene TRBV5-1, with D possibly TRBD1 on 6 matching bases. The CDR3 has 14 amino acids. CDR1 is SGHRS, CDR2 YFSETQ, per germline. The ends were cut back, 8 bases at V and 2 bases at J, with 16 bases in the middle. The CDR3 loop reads CASSTGDKNYGYTF. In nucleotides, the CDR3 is TGCGCCAGTAGTACGGGGGACAAGAACTATGGCTACACCTTC.

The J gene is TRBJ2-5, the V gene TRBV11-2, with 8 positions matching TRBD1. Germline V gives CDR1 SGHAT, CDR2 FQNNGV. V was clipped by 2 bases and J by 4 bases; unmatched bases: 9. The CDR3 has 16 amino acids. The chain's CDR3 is CASSLRGPTGVETQYF. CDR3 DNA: TGTGCCAGCAGCTTAAGGGGCCCGACAGGGGTAGAGACCCAGTACTTC.

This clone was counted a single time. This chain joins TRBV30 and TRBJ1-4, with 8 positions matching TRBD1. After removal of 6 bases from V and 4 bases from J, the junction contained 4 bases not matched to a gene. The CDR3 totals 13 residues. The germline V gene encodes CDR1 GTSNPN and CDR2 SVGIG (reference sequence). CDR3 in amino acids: CACQGAGNEKLFF. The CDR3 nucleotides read TGTGCCTGCCAGGGGGCAGGTAATGAAAAACTGTTTTTT.

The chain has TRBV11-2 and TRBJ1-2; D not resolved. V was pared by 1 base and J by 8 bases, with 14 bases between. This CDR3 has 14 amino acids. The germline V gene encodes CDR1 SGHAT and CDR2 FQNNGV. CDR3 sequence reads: CASSLGRTLGGYTF. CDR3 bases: TGTGCCAGCAGCTTAGGCAGGACTCTAGGAGGCTACACCTTC.

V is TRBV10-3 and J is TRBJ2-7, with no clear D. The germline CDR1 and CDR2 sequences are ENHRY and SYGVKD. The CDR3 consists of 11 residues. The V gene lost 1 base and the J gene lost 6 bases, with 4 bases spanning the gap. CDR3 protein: CAISELSEQYF. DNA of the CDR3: TGTGCCATCAGTGAGTTAAGCGAGCAGTACTTC.

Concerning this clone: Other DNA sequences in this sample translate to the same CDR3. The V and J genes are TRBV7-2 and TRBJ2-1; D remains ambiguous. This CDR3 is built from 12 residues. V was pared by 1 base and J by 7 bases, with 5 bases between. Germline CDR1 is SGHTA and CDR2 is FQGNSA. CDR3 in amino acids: CASSLVGNEQFF. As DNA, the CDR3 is TGTGCCAGCAGCTTAGTCGGAAATGAGCAGTTCTTC.

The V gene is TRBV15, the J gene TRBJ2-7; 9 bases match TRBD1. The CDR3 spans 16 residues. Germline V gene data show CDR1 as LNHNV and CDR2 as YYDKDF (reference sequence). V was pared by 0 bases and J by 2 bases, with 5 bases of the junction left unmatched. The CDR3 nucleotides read TGTGCCACCAGCAGAGATACGGACAGGGGCGCCTACGAGCAGTACTTC. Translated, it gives CATSRDTDRGAYEQYF.

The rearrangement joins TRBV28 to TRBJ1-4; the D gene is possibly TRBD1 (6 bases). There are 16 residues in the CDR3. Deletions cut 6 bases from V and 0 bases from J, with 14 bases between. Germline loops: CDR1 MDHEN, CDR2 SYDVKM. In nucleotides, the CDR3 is TGTGCCAGCAGATTGCGGAAGGGGGCAACTAATGAAAAACTGTTTTTT. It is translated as CASRLRKGATNEKLFF.

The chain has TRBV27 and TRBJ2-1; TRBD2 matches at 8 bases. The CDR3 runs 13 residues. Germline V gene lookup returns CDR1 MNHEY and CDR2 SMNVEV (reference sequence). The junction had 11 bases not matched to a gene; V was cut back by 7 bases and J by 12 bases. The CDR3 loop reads CASKKSGTSVQFF. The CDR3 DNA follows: TGTGCCAGCAAGAAATCCGGGACTAGTGTGCAGTTCTTC.

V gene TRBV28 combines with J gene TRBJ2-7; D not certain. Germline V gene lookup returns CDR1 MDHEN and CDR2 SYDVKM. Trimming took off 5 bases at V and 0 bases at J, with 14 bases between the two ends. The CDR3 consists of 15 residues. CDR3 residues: CASSPPDAPSYEQYF. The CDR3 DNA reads TGTGCCAGCAGTCCCCCCGACGCACCCTCCTACGAGCAGTACTTC.

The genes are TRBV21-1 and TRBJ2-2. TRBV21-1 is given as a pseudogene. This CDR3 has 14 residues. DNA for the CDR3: TGTGCCAGCCGACCTGAGAACGCAACCGGGGAGCTGTTTTTT. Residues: CASRPENATGELFF.

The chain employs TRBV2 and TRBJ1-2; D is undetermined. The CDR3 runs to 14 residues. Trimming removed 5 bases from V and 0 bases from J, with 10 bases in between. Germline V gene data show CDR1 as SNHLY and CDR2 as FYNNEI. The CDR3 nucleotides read TGTGCCAGCAGTCCGGGATCAACTAACTATGGCTACACCTTC. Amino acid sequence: CASSPGSTNYGYTF.

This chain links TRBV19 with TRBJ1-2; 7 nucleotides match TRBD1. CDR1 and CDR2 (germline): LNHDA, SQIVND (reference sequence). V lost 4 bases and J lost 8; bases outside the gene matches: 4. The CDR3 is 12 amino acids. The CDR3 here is CASSKTGAGYTF. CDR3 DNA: TGTGCCAGTAGTAAAACAGGGGCCGGCTACACCTTC.

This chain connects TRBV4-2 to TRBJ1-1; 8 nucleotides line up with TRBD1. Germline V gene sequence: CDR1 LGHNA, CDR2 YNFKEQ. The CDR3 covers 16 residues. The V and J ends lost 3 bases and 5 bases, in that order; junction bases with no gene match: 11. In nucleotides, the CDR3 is TGTGCCAGCAGCCAGCATGGTCAGGGGGCGCGTACTGAAGCTTTCTTT. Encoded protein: CASSQHGQGARTEAFF.

CDR3 protein: CASSQPSGTPDTQYF. In DNA, the CDR3 is TGTGCCAGCAGCCAACCTAGCGGGACCCCAGATACGCAGTATTTT. V gene TRBV4-2 combines with J gene TRBJ2-3; 9 bases agree with TRBD2. This CDR3 is built from 15 residues. The germline CDR1 and CDR2 sequences are LGHNA and YNFKEQ. Trimming took 2 bases from V and 4 from J; bases not matched to a gene: 4.

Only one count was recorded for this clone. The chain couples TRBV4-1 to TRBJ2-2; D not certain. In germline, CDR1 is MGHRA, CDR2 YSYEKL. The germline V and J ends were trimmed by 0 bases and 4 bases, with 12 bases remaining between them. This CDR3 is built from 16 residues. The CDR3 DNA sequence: TGCGCCAGCAGCCAAGACAGGACCCTACGCACCGGGGAGCTGTTTTTT. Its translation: CASSQDRTLRTGELFF.

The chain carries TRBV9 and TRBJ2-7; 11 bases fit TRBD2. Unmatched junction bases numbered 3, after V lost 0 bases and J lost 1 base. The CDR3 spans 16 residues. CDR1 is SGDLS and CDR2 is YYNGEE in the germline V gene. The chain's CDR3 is CASSVGLAGGSYEQYF. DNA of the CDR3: TGTGCCAGCAGCGTAGGGCTAGCGGGAGGATCCTACGAGCAGTACTTC. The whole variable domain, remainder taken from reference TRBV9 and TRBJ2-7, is DSGVTQTPKHLITATGQRVTLRCSPRSGDLSVYWYQQSLDQGLQFLIQYYNGEERAKGNILERFSAQQFPDLHSELNLSSLELGDSALYFCASSVGLAGGSYEQYFGPGTRLTVT.

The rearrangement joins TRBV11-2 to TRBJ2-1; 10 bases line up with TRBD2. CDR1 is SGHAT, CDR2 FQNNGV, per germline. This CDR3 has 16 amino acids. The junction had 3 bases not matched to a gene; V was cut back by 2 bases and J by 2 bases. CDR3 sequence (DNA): TGTGCCAGCAGCTTACTAGCGGGAGTTACCTACAATGAGCAGTTCTTC. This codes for CASSLLAGVTYNEQFF.

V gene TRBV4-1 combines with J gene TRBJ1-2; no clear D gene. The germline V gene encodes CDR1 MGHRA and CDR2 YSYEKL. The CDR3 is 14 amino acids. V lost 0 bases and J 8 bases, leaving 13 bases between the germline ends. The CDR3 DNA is TGCGCCAGCAGCCAAGAGTCAGCTGCTCGGGGCTACACCTTC. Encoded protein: CASSQESAARGYTF.

CDR3 protein: CASSLGAGLQETQYF. The CDR3 nucleotides read TGCGCCAGCAGCTTAGGGGCAGGACTTCAGGAGACCCAGTACTTC. J is TRBJ2-5 and V is TRBV5-1; D tentatively fits TRBD1 or TRBD2 (5 bases each). There are 15 residues in the CDR3. V lost 2 bases, J lost 5 bases, and 16 bases lay in between. CDR1 and CDR2 (germline): SGHRS, YFSETQ.

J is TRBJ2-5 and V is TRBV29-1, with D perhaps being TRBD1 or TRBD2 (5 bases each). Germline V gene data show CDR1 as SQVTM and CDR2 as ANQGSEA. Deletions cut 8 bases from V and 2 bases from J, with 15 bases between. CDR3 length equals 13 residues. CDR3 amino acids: CSIATGTQETQYF. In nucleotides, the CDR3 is TGCAGCATAGCAACCGGGACGCAAGAGACCCAGTACTTC.

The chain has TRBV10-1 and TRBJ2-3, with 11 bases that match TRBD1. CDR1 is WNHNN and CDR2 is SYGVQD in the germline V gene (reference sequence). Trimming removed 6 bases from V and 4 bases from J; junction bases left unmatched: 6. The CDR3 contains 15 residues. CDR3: CASRPGTGGSDTQYF. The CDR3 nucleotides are TGCGCCAGCAGACCCGGGACAGGGGGTTCAGATACGCAGTATTTT.

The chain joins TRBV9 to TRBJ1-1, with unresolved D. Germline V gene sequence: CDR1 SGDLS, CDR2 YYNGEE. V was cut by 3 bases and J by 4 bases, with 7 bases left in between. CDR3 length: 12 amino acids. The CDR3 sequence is CASSGPGTEAFF. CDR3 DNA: TGTGCCAGCAGCGGGCCGGGCACTGAAGCTTTCTTT.